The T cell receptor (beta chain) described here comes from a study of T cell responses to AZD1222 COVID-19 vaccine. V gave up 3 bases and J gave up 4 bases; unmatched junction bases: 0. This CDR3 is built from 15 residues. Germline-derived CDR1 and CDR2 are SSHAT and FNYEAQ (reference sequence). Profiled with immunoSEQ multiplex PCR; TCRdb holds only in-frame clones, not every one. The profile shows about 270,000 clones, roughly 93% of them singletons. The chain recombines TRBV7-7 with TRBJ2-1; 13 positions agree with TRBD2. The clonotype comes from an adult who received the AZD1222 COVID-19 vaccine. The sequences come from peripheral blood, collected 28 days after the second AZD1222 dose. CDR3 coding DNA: TGTGCCAGCAGCTTGGGACTAGCGGGATACAATGAGCAGTTCTTC. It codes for CASSLGLAGYNEQFF.